This TCR beta chain was sequenced in a study of cytomegalovirus exposure and HLA in healthy donors. Notes on the study in general: Reportedly, fewer N-insertions than the approximately 600-donor mean appeared in an Asian-associated ancestry cluster in a later analysis. Associated with HLA alleles at 0.05 false discovery rate in a later analysis were over 15,000 TCR beta sequences. A link between a missense DCLRE1C variant and TCR beta V- and J-gene trimming emerged from a later analysis.

Primers included in the PCR were 60 Vbeta and 13 Jbeta primers. Authors' data handling: Later, some 79 million unique TCR beta chains were counted in an analysis, and roughly 11 million of them were shared. The repertoire was sequenced with immunoSEQ multiplex PCR; TCRdb's copy has only in-frame clones and lacks some. The V and J calls and clone size were taken over from that table, and D and trimming were inferred from the DNA. Of 150,000 to 190,000 clones in the sample, approximately 81% were seen once. Of note for this clone: Its specificity is unknown.

The CDR3 runs 16 residues. Germline lookup yields CDR1 SGDLS and CDR2 YYNGEE. V was trimmed by 0 bases and J by 0 bases, leaving 12 bases between them. The source of this sequence is a woman aged 18-30 years in good health and CMV-seronegative. Sequenced sample: PBMCs. The chain is built from TRBV9 and TRBJ1-1; TRBD1 is a possible D gene (5 bases). The CDR3 loop reads CASSVGTGYLNTEAFF. Written as DNA, the CDR3 is TGTGCCAGCAGCGTAGGAACAGGCTATCTGAACACTGAAGCTTTCTTT.